What follows are 11 T cell receptor beta chains derived from one specimen sequenced in a study of early T cells in non-severe SARS-CoV-2 infection. In TCRdb, the 5' RACE reads were re-called with MiXCR into one record per CDR3 protein. The table has 55,000 to 70,000 distinct CDR3 sequences, roughly 4.8% seen once. Specimen: whole blood, collected at baseline. The receptors were gathered from an adult who was a healthcare worker with PCR-confirmed SARS-CoV-2 infection or an uninfected control (not recorded which). The donor label of this sample is uncertain.

The chain combines TRBV5-1 with TRBJ2-5; 7 bases align to TRBD1. Trimming removed 3 bases from V and 3 bases from J; junction bases left unmatched: 2. The length of the CDR3 is 13 residues. Per the germline V gene, CDR1 is SGHRS and CDR2 is YFSETQ. The CDR3 region has the DNA TGCGCCAGCAGCTGGCAGGGGGAAGAGACCCAGTACTTC. It translates to CASSWQGEETQYF.

This clonotype came up many times. The chain carries TRBV10-3 and TRBJ1-2; D is perhaps TRBD1 (6 bases). The CDR3 consists of 11 residues. Germline V gene data show CDR1 as ENHRY and CDR2 as SYGVKD. Trimming removed 8 bases from V and 8 bases from J, with 12 bases in between. CDR3 protein: CAIWGGGGYTF. Here the CDR3 DNA reads TGTGCCATCTGGGGGGGCGGAGGCTACACCTTC.

This clonotype was counted at least ten times. The genes are TRBV4-3 and TRBJ2-3; 8 bases match TRBD2. V was clipped by 0 bases and J by 4 bases; unmatched bases: 6. CDR3 length: 16 residues. From germline, CDR1 is LGHNA and CDR2 YSLEER. As DNA, the CDR3 is TGCGCCAGCAGCCAAGATCCGGGACTAGAGGCAGATACGCAGTATTTT. Encoded protein: CASSQDPGLEADTQYF.

This clonotype appeared many times. The V and J genes are TRBV12-2 and TRBJ2-7; TRBD1, the D gene given by the table, was not confirmed from the DNA. TRBV12-2 is labeled a pseudogene. This CDR3 has 16 amino acids. CDR3 region: CASRLGRQVPRGEQYF. CDR3 nucleotide sequence: TGTGCAAGTCGCTTAGGCCGACAGGTCCCAAGAGGTGAGCAGTACTTC.

This clonotype occurred many times. The J gene is TRBJ2-1, the V gene TRBV6-1, with a weak D call TRBD1 (6 bases). This CDR3 spans 14 amino acids. With 8 bases removed from V and 2 bases from J, the gap between germline ends came to 13 bases. Germline V gene sequence: CDR1 MNHNS, CDR2 SASEGT. The CDR3 sequence: CASRRDNAYNEQFF. Written as DNA, the CDR3 is TGTGCCAGCCGCCGGGACAACGCCTACAATGAGCAGTTCTTC.

This clonotype was counted ten times or more. This CDR3 reads CASSLVARSYEQYF. The CDR3 DNA sequence: TGTGCCAGCAGCTTAGTTGCCAGATCCTACGAGCAGTACTTC. This rearrangement joins TRBV11-2 to TRBJ2-7; no definite D call. This CDR3 region has 14 residues. The germline V gene has CDR1 SGHAT and CDR2 FQNNGV. Trimming removed 1 base from V and 1 base from J, with 8 bases in between.

This clonotype was counted ten times or more. For the CDR3, the DNA is TGTGCCAGCAGCCAGACAGGGTTTGCCCAGCATTTT. It is translated as CASSQTGFAQHF. The chain combines TRBV7-9 with TRBJ1-5; 7 bases align to TRBD1. Germline loops: CDR1 SEHNR, CDR2 FQNEAQ (reference sequence). The CDR3 consists of 12 residues. J lost 11 bases, V lost 5 bases, and 6 bases had no gene match.

This clonotype was seen at least ten times. The junction does not match germline at one end; this may be a read error. The V and J genes are TRBV7-7 and TRBJ1-4; TRBD1 is a possible D gene (6 bases). CDR3 size: 13 residues. The germline V gene encodes CDR1 SSHAT and CDR2 FNYEAQ (reference sequence). CDR3 in amino acids: CASSPGGNEKLFF. The CDR3 nucleotides are TGTGCTAGCAGCCCGGGGGGCAATGAAAAACTGTTTTTT.

This clonotype was picked up many times. The rearrangement uses TRBV7-2 and TRBJ1-1, with TRBD1 identical over 8 bases. Germline V gives CDR1 SGHTA, CDR2 FQGNSA. V shed 7 bases, J shed 5 bases, and the junction held 12 bases outside the gene matches. CDR3 length: 15 amino acids. CDR3 coding DNA: TGTGCCAGCACACCGCAATCAGGGGGCGTAACTGAAGCTTTCTTT. This codes for CASTPQSGGVTEAFF.

This sequence joins TRBV6-6 and TRBJ2-5, with 8 positions matching TRBD1. Germline CDR1 is MNHNY and CDR2 is SVGAGI (reference sequence). CDR3 size: 14 residues. J was trimmed by 4 bases and V by 4 bases; bases with no gene match: 5. The CDR3: CASSSDRVGETQYF. CDR3 nucleotide sequence: TGTGCCAGCAGTTCGGACAGGGTGGGAGAGACCCAGTACTTC.

This clonotype was counted many times. The J gene is TRBJ1-6, the V gene TRBV7-9; D is ambiguous. The CDR3 has 13 residues. Trimming left V 1 base short and J 9 bases short, with 7 bases between. Germline CDR1 and CDR2: SEHNR and FQNEAQ (reference sequence). CDR3 region: CASSLERPSPLHF. CDR3 DNA sequence: TGTGCCAGCAGCTTAGAACGGCCTTCACCCCTCCACTTT.